This is a list of T cell receptor beta chains from one sample in a study of cytomegalovirus exposure and HLA in healthy donors. Assay used: immunoSEQ multiplex PCR; TCRdb lists only in-frame clones, some missing. The repertoire holds about 98,000 clones, with around 96% as singletons. The material sequenced was PBMCs. Source of these receptors: a woman between 18 and 30 years old in good health and CMV-seronegative. Both conserved end residues are part of each CDR3.

j_call: TRBJ2-1
v_call: TRBV2
cdr3_aa: CASMPGLAGVNEQFF

j_call: TRBJ1-2
v_call: TRBV6-1
cdr3_aa: CASSPGGDIYGYTF

j_call: TRBJ2-5
v_call: TRBV30
cdr3_aa: CAHGRETQYF

j_call: TRBJ2-3
v_call: TRBV7-2
cdr3_aa: CASSSRGSDAWTDTQYF

j_call: TRBJ2-7
v_call: TRBV2
cdr3_aa: CASNDSPISYEQYF

j_call: TRBJ2-3
v_call: TRBV9
cdr3_aa: CASSAGTSYTDTQYF

j_call: TRBJ2-1
v_call: TRBV5-1
cdr3_aa: CASGRGGRDEQFF

j_call: TRBJ1-1
v_call: TRBV9
cdr3_aa: CASAVGYGDSNEAFF

j_call: TRBJ2-1
v_call: TRBV5-1
cdr3_aa: CASIGGVAGSSYNEQFF

j_call: TRBJ2-3
v_call: TRBV10-3
cdr3_aa: CAISWQGKSDTQYF

j_call: TRBJ1-5
v_call: TRBV10-3
cdr3_aa: CAISAKSSSGQSSNQPQHF

j_call: TRBJ2-7
v_call: TRBV7-6
cdr3_aa: CASSLDRDSSYEQYF

j_call: TRBJ2-1
v_call: TRBV6-4
cdr3_aa: CASSDAGTEVNEQFF

j_call: TRBJ2-7
v_call: TRBV9
cdr3_aa: CASSVGASGGPTYEQYF

j_call: TRBJ2-2
v_call: TRBV6-1
cdr3_aa: CASKPDWGDTGELFF

j_call: TRBJ1-4
v_call: TRBV5-4
cdr3_aa: CASSLQGAREKLFF

j_call: TRBJ2-2
v_call: TRBV5-1
cdr3_aa: CASSLASTRGTGELFF

j_call: TRBJ1-1
v_call: TRBV9
cdr3_aa: CASSEYPLEYRGKDTEAFF

j_call: TRBJ1-2
v_call: TRBV5-1
cdr3_aa: CASSLGGGDAYTF

j_call: TRBJ2-1
v_call: TRBV5-5
cdr3_aa: CASSVDLGGYNEQFF

j_call: TRBJ1-1
v_call: TRBV6-1
cdr3_aa: CASTKTGDVTEAFF

j_call: TRBJ2-5
v_call: TRBV6-1
cdr3_aa: CASSDWGHETQYF

j_call: TRBJ2-2
v_call: TRBV6-1
cdr3_aa: CASQGVNTGELFF

j_call: TRBJ2-5
v_call: TRBV5-4
cdr3_aa: CASSFWSTRETQYF

j_call: TRBJ2-3
v_call: TRBV19
cdr3_aa: CASSIRDRAGDTQYF

j_call: TRBJ2-5
v_call: TRBV4-1
cdr3_aa: CASSQEGAGETQYF

j_call: TRBJ2-2
v_call: TRBV5-1
cdr3_aa: CASSSNQGQGVTGELFF

j_call: TRBJ2-1
v_call: TRBV7-2
cdr3_aa: CASSLGSGGNNEQFF

j_call: TRBJ1-2
v_call: TRBV9
cdr3_aa: CASSVEVGLGYGYTF

j_call: TRBJ1-1
v_call: TRBV6-4
cdr3_aa: CASSSEGGEAFF

j_call: TRBJ1-1
v_call: TRBV29-1
cdr3_aa: CSVAGQENTEAFF

j_call: TRBJ2-5
v_call: TRBV19
cdr3_aa: CASSSTTTQETQYF

j_call: TRBJ2-7
v_call: TRBV5-1
cdr3_aa: CASSLYGGEYEQYF

j_call: TRBJ2-4
v_call: TRBV5-1
cdr3_aa: CASRPGLAGVVDIQYF

j_call: TRBJ1-1
v_call: TRBV6-4
cdr3_aa: CASRGEDRGRTEAFF

j_call: TRBJ2-3
v_call: TRBV4-1
cdr3_aa: CASSQASPTSGAADTQYF

j_call: TRBJ2-7
v_call: TRBV11-2
cdr3_aa: CASSPLGTSPYEQYF

j_call: TRBJ2-5
v_call: TRBV9
cdr3_aa: CASSGGEETQYF

j_call: TRBJ2-2
v_call: TRBV9
cdr3_aa: CASSPWTGAAGELFF

j_call: TRBJ2-5
v_call: TRBV25-1
cdr3_aa: CASSDTLAGGLETQYF

j_call: TRBJ1-2
v_call: TRBV4-2
cdr3_aa: CASSPIDSYGYTF

j_call: TRBJ2-2
v_call: TRBV29-1
cdr3_aa: CSVAHPRGANTGELFF

j_call: TRBJ2-2
v_call: TRBV6-5
cdr3_aa: CASSPGSGELFF

j_call: TRBJ2-3
v_call: TRBV27
cdr3_aa: CASSPWTSGTQWGTDTQYF

j_call: TRBJ1-3
v_call: TRBV4-1
cdr3_aa: CASSQVQDFNSGNTIYF

j_call: TRBJ1-2
v_call: TRBV29-1
cdr3_aa: CSGAANYGYTF

j_call: TRBJ2-5
v_call: TRBV30
cdr3_aa: CAGSLDRLRETQYF

j_call: TRBJ1-2
v_call: TRBV11-2
cdr3_aa: CASSPTLGDYGYTF

j_call: TRBJ2-1
v_call: TRBV4-1
cdr3_aa: CASSQESGGAREQFF

j_call: TRBJ2-3
v_call: TRBV7-2
cdr3_aa: CASSSHADTQYF

j_call: TRBJ2-1
v_call: TRBV18
cdr3_aa: CASSATGNEQFF

j_call: TRBJ2-4
v_call: TRBV30
cdr3_aa: CAWNLDRGLAKNIQYF

j_call: TRBJ2-1
v_call: TRBV10-3
cdr3_aa: CASEPGQGSSNEQFF

j_call: TRBJ2-3
v_call: TRBV9
cdr3_aa: CASTKRDSTDTQYF